This T cell receptor beta chain was profiled in a study of T cells in Graves' hyperthyroidism and ophthalmopathy. The investigators amplified TCR beta CDR3 regions from RNA transcripts. The primer set for the first-round RT-PCR of the TCR CDR3 was HTBI. Each CDR3 protein gets one entry after TCRdb re-called the multiplex PCR reads with MiXCR. The sample shows fewer than 350,000 distinct CDR3 sequences, roughly 15% of them seen only once. The table lists this clonotype with many counts. Germline V CDR1 and CDR2: MNHNS, SASEGT. Trimming at V came to 5 bases and at J to 3 bases, leaving 7 bases not matched to a gene. The CDR3 is made up of 14 amino acids.

V and J are TRBV6-1 and TRBJ2-7; the match to TRBD2 covers 7 bases. This TCR was sampled from a woman aged 50 to 60 with Graves' hyperthyroidism that later progressed to Graves' ophthalmopathy. The specimen sequenced was blood. The CDR3 loop reads CASSLAPGGYEQYF. CDR3 nucleotides: TGTGCCAGCAGTCTCGCCCCGGGGGGCTACGAGCAGTACTTC.